Listed below are T cell receptor beta chains from one sample, sequenced in a study of radiation and T cells in renal cell carcinoma. Sequencing used immunoSEQ multiplex PCR; TCRdb keeps in-frame clones, though not all of them. The repertoire includes around 19,000 clones, roughly 54% of them detected once, and 12% sits in the top ten. This specimen consisted of tumor tissue, obtained from a patient whose treatment included radiotherapy and nephrectomy. The receptors derive from a man in his fifties with renal cell carcinoma. Both conserved end residues are part of each CDR3.

>TRBV19|TRBJ1-6
CASSISKDSPLHF
>TRBV2|TRBJ2-7
CASRGPGLAANSYEQYF
>TRBV7-6|TRBJ2-7
CASSYTSGSYEQYF
>TRBV19|TRBJ1-3
CASSTQSSGSGNTIYF
>TRBV6-1|TRBJ1-2
CASGDSYIGGYTF
>TRBV11-2|TRBJ2-3
CASSFYTDTQYF
>TRBV30|TRBJ1-5
CAWDEGARQPQHF
>TRBV4-3|TRBJ2-1
CASSQERGDSDYNEQFF
>TRBV28|TRBJ2-5
CASSSGTPRTQYF
>TRBV19|TRBJ2-3
CASSPTLAARTDTQYF
>TRBV18|TRBJ1-1
CASSQGRDRVTEAFF
>TRBV28|TRBJ2-7
CASSFRSSYEQYF
>TRBV7-6|TRBJ1-3
CASSLGQGNTIYF
>TRBV9|TRBJ2-3
CASSVTGTGSPDTQYF
>TRBV19|TRBJ2-1
CASSRIAGVPYNEQFF
>TRBV5-1|TRBJ2-2
CASSPQNTGELFF
>TRBV7-9|TRBJ2-1
CASSQRGLVYGEQFF
>TRBV25-1|TRBJ2-7
CASSESKGTFHEQYF
>TRBV18|TRBJ2-3
CASGGSDFSTDTQYF
>TRBV6-1|TRBJ1-2
CASRRGQDYGYTF
>TRBV4-1|TRBJ1-2
CASSQTTHRAPGGYTF
>TRBV5-4|TRBJ2-3
CASSLGGGYRDTQYF
>TRBV10-3|TRBJ1-6
CAINNRNNSPLHF
>TRBV11-2|TRBJ1-3
CASSPRMRGESGNTIYF
>TRBV2|TRBJ2-3
CASSDSYGGTQYF
>TRBV5-5|TRBJ1-5
CASSLGVGDNQPQHF
>TRBV2|TRBJ1-2
CASSIGTTNYGYTF
>TRBV6-1|TRBJ1-4
CASSSPGQSNEKLFF
>TRBV19|TRBJ2-7
CASSLKGARAFIPTEQYF
>TRBV18|TRBJ2-1
CASSPPAGAGDEQFF
>TRBV5-5|TRBJ1-2
CASSLESPSPANYGYTF
>TRBV30|TRBJ1-2
CAWSEYANYGYTF
>TRBV13|TRBJ2-7
CASSLGLGLEQYF
>TRBV2|TRBJ2-7
CASSPQGYEQYF
>TRBV19|TRBJ2-7
CASSIESSSAISYEQYF
>TRBV1|TRBJ2-7
CTSSQELNNLACHLPVEQYF
>TRBV29-1|TRBJ1-5
CSVVGAGGNQPQHF